Listed here are 17 T cell receptor beta chains from one sample, sequenced in a study of a mutant IDH1 vaccine in newly diagnosed glioma. Documented time point: week 35, safety follow-up. A single vaccine dose contained 300 ug of mutant IDH1 20-mer peptide, and topical imiquimod was used with it. No antigen has been assigned to these receptors. Generated by immunoSEQ multiplex PCR, the TCRdb table keeps only in-frame clones and is missing some. This table holds around 31,000 clones, roughly 80% found once. Specimen: PBMCs, collected from a glioma patient whose treatment included an IDH1 peptide vaccine. The source is a man aged 25-45 years with glioma.

In its sample, this clone was seen once. This sequence joins TRBV7-8 and TRBJ1-1, with TRBD1 identical over 8 bases. Germline CDR1 is SGHVS and CDR2 is FQNEAQ. The CDR3 length is 15 residues. The ends lost 3 bases at V and 5 bases at J; junction bases unmatched: 8. The CDR3 DNA reads TGTGCCAGCAGCTTCTCGACAGGGGCTGGGACTGAAGCTTTCTTT. It yields the protein CASSFSTGAGTEAFF.

V and J are TRBV5-1 and TRBJ1-5, with TRBD1 matching 8 bases. CDR1 is SGHRS and CDR2 is YFSETQ in the germline V gene. V lost 0 bases to trimming and J lost 2 bases; unmatched junction nucleotides: 4. This CDR3 contains 16 residues. In DNA, the CDR3 is TGCGCCAGCAGCTTGGATCCGGGACAGGGCAATCAGCCCCAGCATTTT. Its protein product is CASSLDPGQGNQPQHF. The full variable domain, rest sourced from reference TRBV5-1 and TRBJ1-5, is KAGVTQTPRYLIKTRGQQVTLSCSPISGHRSVSWYQQTPGQGLQFLFEYFSETQRNKGNFPGRFSGRQFSNSRSEMNVSTLELGDSALYLCASSLDPGQGNQPQHFGDGTRLSIL.

The CDR3 is CASSLRDHLGTQYF. The CDR3 coding sequence is TGTGCCAGCAGCTTAAGGGACCACCTGGGTACGCAGTATTTT. The chain has TRBV11-2 and TRBJ2-3; D tentatively reads TRBD1 or TRBD2 (5 bases each). The ends were cut back, 2 bases at V and 8 bases at J, with 14 bases in the middle. Germline CDR1 is SGHAT and CDR2 is FQNNGV. This CDR3 comprises 14 residues.

Comment on this clone: Other DNA sequences in this sample translate to the same CDR3. The gene calls are TRBV27 and TRBJ2-7; D uncertain. Between the trimmed V and J ends, which lost 6 bases and 1 base, there was a span of 10 bases. CDR1 and CDR2 from the germline V gene are MNHEY and SMNVEV (reference sequence). The CDR3 spans 13 residues. CDR3 nucleotide sequence: TGTGCCAGCAGCTTGGCGCAGTCCTACGAGCAGTACTTC. This gives the protein CASSLAQSYEQYF.

This clone was seen just once. The chain carries TRBV2 and TRBJ1-4, with 7 bases fitting TRBD1. J gave up 7 bases and V 1 base, and 6 bases lay outside the gene matches. Germline-derived CDR1 and CDR2 are SNHLY and FYNNEI. The CDR3 spans 15 residues. The CDR3 sequence is CASSEVTGLAEKLFF. The CDR3 DNA follows: TGTGCCAGCAGTGAAGTGACAGGGCTTGCTGAAAAACTGTTTTTT.

V gene TRBV6-5 combines with J gene TRBJ2-7; no clear D. This CDR3 has 15 residues. V was cut by 0 bases and J by 2 bases, with 11 bases left in between. Germline CDR1 is MNHEY and CDR2 is SVGAGI. The CDR3 loop is CASSYSSGYPYEQYF. Here the CDR3 DNA reads TGTGCCAGCAGTTACTCCTCGGGCTACCCCTACGAGCAGTACTTC.

The chain is built from TRBV2 and TRBJ1-1; tentatively, D is TRBD1 (5 bases). From germline, CDR1 is SNHLY and CDR2 FYNNEI. The CDR3 spans 13 residues. Trimming pared 4 bases from V and 7 bases from J, leaving 13 bases between. The CDR3 coding sequence is TGTGCCAGCAGTGTGAGAGGGACCCTTGAAGCTTTCTTT. Translated: CASSVRGTLEAFF.

This clone is medium-sized (0.01 to 0.1%). The chain employs TRBV6-5 and TRBJ2-7; 9 nucleotides align to TRBD2. The CDR3 loop spans 15 amino acids. J was trimmed by 7 bases and V by 4 bases; bases with no gene match: 11. Germline CDR1 is MNHEY and CDR2 is SVGAGI. In DNA form, the CDR3 reads TGTGCCAGCAGTTTCCGACTAGCGGACCTCTGGGAGCAGTACTTC. Translation gives CASSFRLADLWEQYF.

V and J are TRBV5-1 and TRBJ2-1; D assignment may be TRBD1 or TRBD2 (5 bases each). Per germline, CDR1 SGHRS and CDR2 YFSETQ. This CDR3 contains 15 residues. V dropped 3 bases and J dropped 4 bases, with 14 bases sitting between them. The CDR3 nucleotides read TGCGCCAGCAGCTCGGGACGACCCCTATACAATGAGCAGTTCTTC. It encodes CASSSGRPLYNEQFF.

This chain joins TRBV6-6 and TRBJ2-7; the D gene could be TRBD1 or TRBD2 (5 bases each). The CDR3 contains 14 residues. Trimming left V 6 bases short and J 9 bases short, with 21 bases between. Per germline, CDR1 MNHNY and CDR2 SVGAGI (reference sequence). DNA of the CDR3: TGTGCCAGCAGCCGGGACGCCGTTGTTTCAGGGCAGTACTTC. It encodes CASSRDAVVSGQYF.

Only a few counts were recorded for this clone. The gene calls are TRBV5-8 and TRBJ2-7, with D possibly being TRBD2 (5 bases). The CDR3 spans 14 residues. CDR1 is SGHTS and CDR2 is YDEGEE in the germline V gene. V was shortened by 0 bases and J by 1 base, with 8 bases between the two germline ends. CDR3 DNA sequence: TGTGCCAGCAGCTTGGTTGGACTGTCCTACGAGCAGTACTTC. It specifies CASSLVGLSYEQYF. The variable domain in full, completed from reference TRBV5-8 and TRBJ2-7, reads EAGVTQSPTHLIKTRGQQATLRCSPISGHTSVYWYQQALGLGLQFLLWYDEGEERNRGNFPPRFSGRQFPNYSSELNVNALELEDSALYLCASSLVGLSYEQYFGPGTRLTVT.

This clone was detected a few times. This rearrangement joins TRBV6-5 to TRBJ1-1; tentatively, D is TRBD1 (5 bases). Trimming shortened V by 4 bases and J by 1 base, and 7 bases separated the two germline ends. The CDR3 sequence is 13 residues long. Germline V gene data show CDR1 as MNHEY and CDR2 as SVGAGI. DNA for the CDR3: TGTGCCAGCAGTTGGGACGGGAACACTGAAGCTTTCTTT. It encodes CASSWDGNTEAFF.

J is TRBJ1-2 and V is TRBV2; possible D gene TRBD1, 5 bases. Germline lookup yields CDR1 SNHLY and CDR2 FYNNEI. The CDR3 is 16 amino acids. Deletions cut 7 bases from V and 3 bases from J, with 21 bases between. The CDR3: CASTPLGEGRDYGYTF. CDR3 DNA: TGTGCCAGCACCCCGTTGGGGGAAGGGAGAGACTATGGCTACACCTTC.

This clone has a single count. CDR3 sequence: CASSLAGTGSYEQYF. CDR3 in DNA: TGCGCCAGCAGCTTGGCCGGGACAGGGTCGTACGAGCAGTACTTC. This chain joins TRBV5-1 and TRBJ2-7, with 9 positions matching TRBD1. V shed 0 bases, J shed 4 bases, and the junction held 5 bases outside the gene matches. This CDR3 region has 15 residues. Germline loops: CDR1 SGHRS, CDR2 YFSETQ.

The chain joins TRBV7-9 to TRBJ1-1, with D maybe TRBD1 (5 bases). Trimming took 1 base from V and 1 from J, leaving 10 bases between them. The CDR3 has 15 residues. From germline, CDR1 is SEHNR and CDR2 FQNEAQ (reference sequence). The CDR3: CASSLGQGTNTEAFF. The CDR3 region has the DNA TGTGCCAGCAGCTTAGGCCAGGGAACGAACACTGAAGCTTTCTTT.

This clone has only a few counts. The chain couples TRBV7-8 to TRBJ1-1; D may be TRBD1 (5 bases). Between the trimmed V and J ends, which lost 5 bases and 2 bases, there was a span of 15 bases. This CDR3 has 15 residues. The germline V gene encodes CDR1 SGHVS and CDR2 FQNEAQ. For the CDR3, the DNA is TGTGCCAGCAGCCCTAGTAAGGGGACTAACACTGAAGCTTTCTTT. This encodes CASSPSKGTNTEAFF.

The chain couples TRBV25-1 to TRBJ1-1; D unclear. CDR1 is MGHDK, CDR2 SYGVNS, per germline. V was pared by 6 bases and J by 1 base, with 24 bases between. CDR3 size: 18 residues. CDR3 bases: TGTGCCAGCAGGACCCCAGTGTTGGACGGGGTAGGGAACACTGAAGCTTTCTTT. This gives the protein CASRTPVLDGVGNTEAFF.